The next 2 T cell receptor beta chains were all read from a single sample in a study of blood T cell repertoires in COVID-19. Assay used: immunoSEQ multiplex PCR; TCRdb lists only in-frame clones, some missing. The table records about 110,000 clones, 75% to 90% of them present only once. Sequencing input: peripheral blood. The receptors come from a man in his 70s with acute or convalescent COVID-19.

The V call is TRBV5-1, the J call TRBJ1-4, with TRBD1 as a possible D gene (5 bases). Trimming pared 4 bases from V and 4 bases from J, leaving 14 bases between. The CDR3 is 15 residues long. The V gene's germline CDR1 is SGHRS and CDR2 YFSETQ. CDR3 nucleotide sequence: TGCGCCAGCAGCCCGCAGGGCGCCCTTAATGAAAAACTGTTTTTT. Residues: CASSPQGALNEKLFF.

A note on this clone: The same CDR3 arises from other DNA sequences in this sample as well. The chain carries TRBV20-1 and TRBJ1-1; 8 nucleotides line up with TRBD1. This CDR3 is built from 11 residues. Germline-derived CDR1 and CDR2 are DFQATT and SNEGSKA (reference sequence). Here the CDR3 DNA reads TGCAGCGTGGACAGGGCAACTGAAGCTTTCTTT. This sequence encodes CSVDRATEAFF.